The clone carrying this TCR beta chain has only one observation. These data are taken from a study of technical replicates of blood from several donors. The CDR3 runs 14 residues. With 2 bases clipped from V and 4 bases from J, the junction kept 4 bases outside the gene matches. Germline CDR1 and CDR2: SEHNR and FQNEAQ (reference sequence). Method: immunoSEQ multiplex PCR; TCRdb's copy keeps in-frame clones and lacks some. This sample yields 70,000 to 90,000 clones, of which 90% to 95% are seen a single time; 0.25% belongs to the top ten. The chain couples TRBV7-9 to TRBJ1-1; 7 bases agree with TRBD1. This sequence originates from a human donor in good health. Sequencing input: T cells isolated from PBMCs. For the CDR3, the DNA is TGTGCCAGCAGCTTAAAAGGGGGCGGCACTGAAGCTTTCTTT. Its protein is CASSLKGGGTEAFF.